These 10 T cell receptor beta chains were sequenced from one sample in a study of cytomegalovirus exposure and HLA in healthy donors. Repertoires were generated with immunoSEQ multiplex PCR, while TCRdb's copy carries only in-frame clones and drops some. The data contain roughly 240,000 clones, more than 75% of them seen just once; the ten biggest clones take up around 3%. Sequences were obtained from PBMCs. Receptors originate from a man aged 18 to 30 in good health and CMV-seronegative.

The V and J genes are TRBV25-1 and TRBJ1-3; D might be TRBD1 (6 bases). The CDR3 is made up of 15 amino acids. V lost 4 bases, J lost 0 bases, and 10 bases lay in between. Germline CDR1 reads MGHDK; CDR2 reads SYGVNS. The CDR3 DNA reads TGTGCCAGCAGTGGACAGGCGACCTCTGGAAACACCATATATTTT. It is translated as CASSGQATSGNTIYF.

This chain links TRBV6-1 with TRBJ2-2, with 11 bases aligning to TRBD1. V lost 1 base and J lost 8; bases outside the gene matches: 12. CDR1 and CDR2 from the germline V gene are MNHNS and SASEGT. The CDR3 contains 18 residues. The CDR3: CASSEGRVDRGRWGELFF. As DNA, the CDR3 is TGTGCCAGCAGTGAAGGACGGGTGGACAGGGGGCGCTGGGGGGAGCTGTTTTTT.

The chain has TRBV27 and TRBJ2-7; 9 nucleotides align to TRBD2. This CDR3 has 15 amino acids. Germline-derived CDR1 and CDR2 are MNHEY and SMNVEV (reference sequence). Losses at the gene ends were 5 bases for V and 7 bases for J; bases not matched to a gene: 12. CDR3 residues: CASSPFAGGLGEQYF. The CDR3 nucleotides are TGTGCCAGCAGTCCATTTGCGGGAGGGCTGGGGGAGCAGTACTTC.

The genes are TRBV5-4 and TRBJ2-1; 7 bases are shared with TRBD2. Germline V lookup: CDR1 SGHNT, CDR2 YYREEE (reference sequence). J was trimmed by 6 bases and V by 2 bases; bases with no gene match: 2. This CDR3 region has 13 residues. Here the CDR3 DNA reads TGTGCCAGCAGCTTTGGGGGGGGCAATGAGCAGTTCTTC. Protein: CASSFGGGNEQFF.

This rearrangement joins TRBV6-5 to TRBJ2-3, with D tentatively TRBD1 (5 bases). Germline lookup yields CDR1 MNHEY and CDR2 SVGAGI. V lost 6 bases to trimming and J lost 6 bases, with 10 bases between them. This CDR3 region has 12 residues. CDR3 region: CASRTGSDTQYF. The DNA for the CDR3 is TGTGCCAGCAGAACAGGTTCGGATACGCAGTATTTT.

This clone has just a few counts. The chain joins TRBV2 to TRBJ1-1, with TRBD1 as a possible D gene (6 bases). V lost 6 bases and J lost 2, with 16 bases in between. CDR3 size: 15 residues. Germline V gives CDR1 SNHLY, CDR2 FYNNEI. The DNA of the CDR3 is TGTGCCAGCAGGAAGGGGGTATCGGTAAACACTGAAGCTTTCTTT. Translated: CASRKGVSVNTEAFF. The variable domain in full, completed from reference TRBV2 and TRBJ1-1, reads EPEVTQTPSHQVTQMGQEVILRCVPISNHLYFYWYRQILGQKVEFLVSFYNNEISEKSEIFDDQFSVERPDGSNFTLKIRSTKLEDSAMYFCASRKGVSVNTEAFFGQGTRLTVV.

The V gene is TRBV25-1, the J gene TRBJ2-6; D is ambiguous. This CDR3 is built from 16 residues. Per the germline V gene, CDR1 is MGHDK and CDR2 is SYGVNS. Trimming took off 3 bases at V and 4 bases at J, with 13 bases between the two ends. CDR3 sequence (DNA): TGTGCCAGCAGTGATCCGCACGGAGCCGGGGCCAACGTCCTGACTTTC. It encodes CASSDPHGAGANVLTF.

CDR3 nucleotide sequence: TGTGCCACCAGCAGAGATCCAACTGAAGCTTTCTTT. This sequence encodes CATSRDPTEAFF. The rearrangement joins TRBV15 to TRBJ1-1, with D hard to call. The CDR3 runs to 12 residues. The V and J ends lost 0 bases and 5 bases respectively, with 4 bases between them. CDR1 is LNHNV and CDR2 is YYDKDF in the germline V gene (reference sequence).

This CDR3 reads CASSVAPGQSNTEAFF. In DNA form, the CDR3 reads TGTGCCAGCAGCGTAGCCCCCGGACAGTCGAACACTGAAGCTTTCTTT. The chain links TRBV9 to TRBJ1-1; a possible D gene is TRBD1 (6 bases). The V gene lost 0 bases and the J gene lost 1 base, with 13 bases spanning the gap. Germline V gene sequence: CDR1 SGDLS, CDR2 YYNGEE. There are 16 residues in the CDR3. Complete variable domain (other parts from reference TRBV9 and TRBJ1-1): DSGVTQTPKHLITATGQRVTLRCSPRSGDLSVYWYQQSLDQGLQFLIQYYNGEERAKGNILERFSAQQFPDLHSELNLSSLELGDSALYFCASSVAPGQSNTEAFFGQGTRLTVV.

This clone was observed a handful of times. This chain's CDR3 is CASISNYEQYF. Written as DNA, the CDR3 is TGTGCCAGCATTTCTAACTACGAGCAGTACTTC. This chain uses TRBV28 with TRBJ2-7; D call uncertain. Trimming shortened V by 7 bases and J by 3 bases, and 7 bases separated the two germline ends. The germline V gene has CDR1 MDHEN and CDR2 SYDVKM. The CDR3 sequence is 11 residues long.